The 24 T cell receptor beta chains below were found in one sample sequenced in a study of blood T cell repertoires in COVID-19. The repertoire was sequenced with immunoSEQ multiplex PCR; TCRdb's copy has only in-frame clones and lacks some. Among 150,000 or so clones listed, about 89% were seen once. Sequenced material: peripheral blood. The receptors were sampled from a man aged 45-65 years with acute or convalescent COVID-19.

The V and J genes are TRBV14 and TRBJ2-3; no definite D call. The V gene's germline CDR1 is SGHDN and CDR2 FVKESK. The CDR3 is 13 amino acids. V was shortened by 0 bases and J by 7 bases, with 8 bases between the two germline ends. The CDR3 protein is CASSQDSRYTQYF. Written as DNA, the CDR3 is TGTGCCAGCAGCCAAGACTCTAGGTATACGCAGTATTTT.

CDR3 protein: CASSLAGGMNTEAFF. CDR3 bases: TGTGCCAGCAGCTTAGCTGGGGGGATGAACACTGAAGCTTTCTTT. This chain uses TRBV7-9 with TRBJ1-1, with D maybe TRBD1 (5 bases). Looked up from germline, CDR1 is SEHNR and CDR2 is FQNEAQ (reference sequence). The CDR3 totals 15 residues. Between the trimmed V and J ends, which lost 0 bases and 0 bases, there was a span of 8 bases.

V and J are TRBV20-1 and TRBJ1-2; no reliable D call. This CDR3 has 10 amino acids. Germline lookup yields CDR1 DFQATT and CDR2 SNEGSKA (reference sequence). V lost 7 bases and J lost 6, with 9 bases in between. The CDR3 DNA reads TGCAGTGTGGTGGAGCATGGCTACACCTTC. It encodes CSVVEHGYTF.

This clone appeared once. The chain joins TRBV30 to TRBJ2-7, with 8 bases lining up with TRBD2. With V trimmed by 5 bases and J by 7 bases, 7 bases remained unmatched. The germline CDR1 and CDR2 sequences are GTSNPN and SVGIG (reference sequence). The CDR3 length is 12 residues. CDR3 bases: TGTGCCTGGGGGCTAGCGGGCGGAGAGCAGTACTTC. This sequence encodes CAWGLAGGEQYF.

This clone was seen a handful of times. The V gene is TRBV5-6, the J gene TRBJ2-5, with D perhaps matching TRBD1 (5 bases). The CDR3 has 16 amino acids. V dropped 2 bases and J dropped 0 bases, with 14 bases sitting between them. Germline V gene lookup returns CDR1 SGHDT and CDR2 YYEEEE. CDR3 in DNA: TGTGCCAGCAGCTTCTATGGCAGGGCTAACCAAGAGACCCAGTACTTC. This sequence encodes CASSFYGRANQETQYF.

The chain combines TRBV3-1 (or the pseudogene TRBV3-2) with TRBJ2-7; D is unresolved. CDR1 and CDR2 from the germline V gene are LGHDT and YNNKEL (reference sequence). V was pared by 0 bases and J by 7 bases, with 10 bases between. The CDR3 length is 13 residues. CDR3 sequence (DNA): TGTGCCAGCAGCCAAGAAAGGCGGTCTGAGCAGTACTTC. Translated: CASSQERRSEQYF.

This clone has ten or more counts. The J gene is TRBJ1-1, the V gene TRBV7-8, with 7 nucleotides matching TRBD1. This CDR3 has 15 residues. With 1 base clipped from V and 8 bases from J, the junction kept 10 bases outside the gene matches. Germline values: CDR1 SGHVS, CDR2 FQNEAQ. The CDR3 bases are TGTGCCAGCAGCTTAGATTGGACAGGCCGGGGGGAAGCTTTCTTT. It is translated as CASSLDWTGRGEAFF.

This chain uses TRBV7-2 with TRBJ1-1; 9 bases align to TRBD1. From germline, CDR1 is SGHTA and CDR2 FQGNSA. This CDR3 comprises 14 residues. J gave up 3 bases and V 9 bases, and 8 bases lay outside the gene matches. The CDR3 here is CASKYRGQYTEAFF. The DNA for the CDR3 is TGTGCCAGTAAATACAGGGGGCAGTACACTGAAGCTTTCTTT. Combining the CDR3 with reference TRBV7-2 and TRBJ1-1 gives the whole variable domain GAGVSQSPSNKVTEKGKDVELRCDPISGHTALYWYRQSLGQGLEFLIYFQGNSAPDKSGLPSDRFSAERTGGSVSTLTIQRTQQEDSAVYLCASKYRGQYTEAFFGQGTRLTVV.

This chain joins TRBV10-2 and TRBJ2-3, with 15 nucleotides matching TRBD2. The ends lost 4 bases at V and 0 bases at J; junction bases unmatched: 8. The germline gives CDR1 WSHSY, CDR2 SAAADI. CDR3 length: 19 amino acids. DNA for the CDR3: TGCGCCAGCAGTGGGACTAGCGGGAGGGCCCTTCTTAGCACAGATACGCAGTATTTT. Its translation is CASSGTSGRALLSTDTQYF.

This sequence joins TRBV4-1 and TRBJ1-5; D uncertain. Trimming shortened V by 4 bases and J by 1 base, and 8 bases separated the two germline ends. Germline V lookup: CDR1 MGHRA, CDR2 YSYEKL. CDR3 size: 14 residues. CDR3 in DNA: TGCGCCAGCAGCCTATATATGAGCAATCAGCCCCAGCATTTT. This gives the protein CASSLYMSNQPQHF.

The CDR3 coding sequence is TGTGCCACCAGTGATTTTGGAGATCCCTACAATGAGCAGTTCTTC. This sequence encodes CATSDFGDPYNEQFF. The chain is built from TRBV24-1 and TRBJ2-1; D call uncertain. This CDR3 has 15 residues. The germline V gene has CDR1 KGHDR and CDR2 SFDVKD. Trimming left V 1 base short and J 2 bases short, with 8 bases between.

The rearrangement links TRBV5-1 to TRBJ2-5, with TRBD1 as a possible D gene (5 bases). The germline V gene has CDR1 SGHRS and CDR2 YFSETQ. V was trimmed by 0 bases and J by 3 bases, leaving 9 bases between them. The CDR3 length is 14 residues. CDR3 DNA: TGCGCCAGCAGCTTGGTTAGCAGGGAAGAGACCCAGTACTTC. This gives the protein CASSLVSREETQYF.

The rearrangement uses TRBV5-5 and TRBJ2-1; D unresolved. Germline V gene sequence: CDR1 SGHKS, CDR2 YYEKEE (reference sequence). Trimming cost V 3 bases and J 6 bases, with 7 bases left between them. This CDR3 has 12 residues. CDR3 nucleotide sequence: TGTGCCAGCAGCTCCACGAGCAATGAGCAGTTCTTC. Translating it yields CASSSTSNEQFF.

Written as DNA, the CDR3 is TGTGCCAGCAGCTTGTCGGGGGGTAACAATGAGCAGTTCTTC. Translating gives CASSLSGGNNEQFF. This sequence joins TRBV11-3 and TRBJ2-1, with 7 bases matching TRBD2. V was clipped by 3 bases and J by 5 bases; unmatched bases: 4. The CDR3 is made up of 14 amino acids. Germline values: CDR1 SGHNT, CDR2 YENEEA.

V gene TRBV21-1 combines with J gene TRBJ2-7; TRBD1 reflects the table's D call only, with no check against the DNA. TRBV21-1 is designated a pseudogene. The CDR3 spans 17 residues. The CDR3 coding sequence is TGTGCCAGCAGCGCCAACGAAGGGACAGGGGGATCCTACGAGCAGTACGTC. It is translated as CASSANEGTGGSYEQYV.

The rearrangement joins TRBV7-8 to TRBJ2-6; 9 bases map to TRBD2. V shed 2 bases, J shed 2 bases, and the junction held 13 bases outside the gene matches. Germline V gene lookup returns CDR1 SGHVS and CDR2 FQNEAQ. The length of the CDR3 is 20 residues. The CDR3 loop reads CASSLSPSGTLGPGANVLTF. The CDR3, as DNA: TGTGCCAGCAGCTTATCCCCTAGCGGGACCCTGGGCCCTGGGGCCAACGTCCTGACTTTC.

V is TRBV30 and J is TRBJ1-1; TRBD1 is a possible D gene (6 bases). Trimming took 2 bases from V and 0 from J, leaving 10 bases between them. This CDR3 is built from 14 residues. Germline V gene sequence: CDR1 GTSNPN, CDR2 SVGIG (reference sequence). CDR3: CAWSLRGLNTEAFF. CDR3 nucleotides: TGTGCCTGGAGTTTGAGGGGGTTGAACACTGAAGCTTTCTTT.

The J gene is TRBJ2-1, the V gene TRBV2; weak D call: TRBD1 (5 bases). CDR1 and CDR2 (germline): SNHLY, FYNNEI. Trimming stripped 4 bases from V and 8 bases from J, with 15 bases between. The CDR3 has 14 residues. For the CDR3, the DNA is TGTGCCAGCAGTGGGGGCAGGTTTAAGCATGAGCAGTTCTTC. It is translated as CASSGGRFKHEQFF.

The chain links TRBV19 to TRBJ2-3; TRBD2 matches 8 bases. The CDR3 extends over 13 amino acids. Germline V lookup: CDR1 LNHDA, CDR2 SQIVND (reference sequence). Trimming took 8 bases from V and 1 from J; bases not matched to a gene: 2. The CDR3 DNA sequence: TGTGCCAGTGCGGGGGGCCGCACAGATACGCAGTATTTT. Its translation is CASAGGRTDTQYF.

The chain joins TRBV7-9 to TRBJ2-5; D unclear. Per germline, CDR1 SEHNR and CDR2 FQNEAQ (reference sequence). This CDR3 region has 13 residues. Trimming took 2 bases from V and 4 from J, leaving 8 bases between them. This chain's CDR3 is CASSLIFGETQYF. The CDR3, as DNA: TGTGCCAGCAGCTTAATCTTCGGAGAGACCCAGTACTTC.

The chain has TRBV19 and TRBJ2-2; 12 bases are a match to TRBD2. Trimming removed 1 base from V and 4 bases from J; junction bases left unmatched: 1. Germline CDR1 reads LNHDA; CDR2 reads SQIVND (reference sequence). This CDR3 region has 16 residues. In nucleotides, the CDR3 is TGTGCCAGTAGTATAGTACTAGCGGGAGGCACCGGGGAGCTGTTTTTT. This encodes CASSIVLAGGTGELFF.

The genes are TRBV5-1 and TRBJ2-7; tentatively, D is TRBD2 (5 bases). V was cut by 0 bases and J by 6 bases, with 13 bases left in between. From germline, CDR1 is SGHRS and CDR2 YFSETQ. This CDR3 has 14 amino acids. The CDR3 region is CASSLVGGYSEQYF. In DNA, the CDR3 is TGCGCCAGCAGCTTGGTAGGAGGTTACAGCGAGCAGTACTTC.

J is TRBJ1-1 and V is TRBV15; D perhaps matches TRBD1 (5 bases). The CDR3 covers 15 residues. CDR1 LNHNV and CDR2 YYDKDF come from the germline V gene (reference sequence). Trimming pared 5 bases from V and 1 base from J, leaving 14 bases between. The CDR3 DNA follows: TGTGCCACCAGCGGGTTGACGACAGCGAACACTGAAGCTTTCTTT. Its protein is CATSGLTTANTEAFF.

The chain recombines TRBV4-1 with TRBJ2-3; 13 bases are a match to TRBD2. Trimming took 4 bases from V and 3 from J; bases not matched to a gene: 4. This CDR3 has 16 residues. Germline V lookup: CDR1 MGHRA, CDR2 YSYEKL. The CDR3 region is CASSPRLAGGTDTQYF. The CDR3 region has the DNA TGCGCCAGCAGCCCACGACTAGCGGGAGGTACAGATACGCAGTATTTT.